The TCR beta chain described here comes from a study of CD8+ T cells in alopecia areata (dated by TCRdb to between 2017 and 2018). With regard to the full study: The treated patients took part in an open-label pilot trial in which moderate-to-severe alopecia areata was treated with oral tofacitinib at 5 to 10 mg twice daily. On the human side, TCRbeta sequencing was run on scalp tissue and on sorted CD4+ and CD8+ peripheral blood T cells from healthy controls and from alopecia areata patients with either patchy or totalis/universalis disease. Patients received tofacitinib for 6 to 18 months and were then followed off drug for 6 months to check for delayed response and recurrence. The study used high-throughput TCRbeta sequencing to examine T cell clonal expansion in alopecia areata, in both the C3H/HeJ mouse model and human patients. For the treated patients, the SALT score, which quantifies what percentage of scalp surface area is affected, served as the measure of disease severity. Clonality in the scalp was compared among normal scalp (n=4), patchy alopecia areata scalp (n=8), and alopecia totalis/universalis scalp (n=8). Biopsies were taken from tofacitinib-treated patients at baseline and at 4 and 24 weeks of treatment, and a later scalp biopsy was taken in several of the tofacitinib-treated patients. The RNA source kit depended on sample type: the PAXgene miRNA kit for fixed scalp, the miRNeasy kit for PBMCs, and the RNeasy kit for mouse skin. TCRbeta CDR3 regions were amplified by immunoSEQ multiplex PCR with 35 Vbeta forward and 13 Jbeta reverse primers. Summary of the overall study and its limitations: Shared TCR sequences between patients were less evident than in mice, which may be partly attributable to HLA diversity in the patient population. Unlike mouse skin, which is dominated by gammadelta T cells, normal human skin has resident alphabeta T cells that are also sequenced, and this complicates analysis of the scalp TCR repertoire. Tofacitinib significantly decreased scalp clonality and the number of expanded CD8+ clones among the top 100 scalp clones. Because the treated cohort was small and had only one nonresponder, larger studies are needed to examine links between baseline CD8+ expansion and response. Many expanded lesional clones persisted in scalp and blood during tofacitinib treatment, which may partly explain relapse after stopping treatment. Compared with normal scalp, lesional scalp, particularly in alopecia totalis/universalis, had higher clonality and more expanded CD8+ clones, which suggests antigenic drive.

For this clone: Which antigen it targets is not known. No base-level quality is on record; no much larger clone is a single base apart.

Looking up the germline V gene (reference sequence) yields CDR1 GTSNPN and CDR2 SVGIG. The CDR3 spans 11 residues, from the cysteine through the phenylalanine. The kept DNA is CDR3 alone, 33 bases in frame from the first base. V is clipped by 2 bases and J by 10 bases, and the sequence between their germline boundaries is 11 bases long. Receptor libraries were prepared by the immunoSEQ multiplex PCR assay. RNA was extracted from all samples and reverse transcribed into cDNA as template for TCR sequencing. First-strand cDNA was synthesized using SuperScript III with a 2:1 mix of oligo-dT and random hexamers. A synthetic immune receptor repertoire was used to gauge amplification bias, and whatever bias remained was removed computationally. In the paper's pipeline: Raw reads were preprocessed to remove errors, and CDR3 was defined according to IMGT conventions as the region from the conserved cysteine to phenylalanine. To get clonality, Shannon entropy was normalized by log2 of the number of productive unique TCRs and the result was subtracted from 1. Whether each scalp clone was CD4 or CD8 was inferred by checking scalp TCRbeta sequences against the CD4 and CD8 repertoires from sorted blood. In TCRdb, the immuneACCESS table is reduced to in-frame sequences with V and J assigned. These tables do not hold every clone; where another copy was compared, an unresolved V gene accounts for under half, and the others remain unexplained. That table is the source of V, J and clone size, and D and trimming were worked out from the DNA. The sample table contains about 220,000 clones; only one count was recorded for more than 45% of them. 1.5% to 2% of the sample comes from the top ten.

The sample's time point label is to be understood as: more than 3 weeks on oral tofacitinib. Read against the paper, the sample's treatment or condition label means: oral pan-JAK inhibitor, 5-10 mg twice daily. Lesional scalp punch biopsies and peripheral blood were collected from alopecia areata patients. PBMCs were separated by density centrifugation and stained for CD3, CD4 and CD8, after which CD4+ and CD8+ T cells were sorted on a FACSAria. The receptor's source is a human donor with alopecia areata. Specimen: CD4+ T cells sorted from blood, collected at week 4, from a patient treated with tofacitinib. The chain employs TRBV30 and TRBJ1-2; there is no confident call for the D gene. The encoded CDR3 is CAWSSPSNYTF. The nucleotide sequence reads TGTGCCTGGAGTTCGCCCTCCAACTACACCTTC.